This T cell receptor beta chain was captured by sequencing in a study of identical twins. Study-wide findings and caveats: In cord blood, abundant beta clonotypes had fewer insertions; memory showed no trend. The study found weaker excess twin sharing in beta out-of-frame sequences. Models underestimated out-of-frame TCR alpha sharing in monozygotic twins.

On this clonotype itself: What it binds is not known.

Each CDR3 protein is one row after TCRdb ran MiXCR on the 5' RACE reads. The sample lists 650,000 to 800,000 distinct CDR3 sequences; 8.5% to 9% were seen once. V gave up 1 base and J gave up 0 bases; unmatched junction bases: 6. The CDR3 is 18 residues long. This sample also belongs to another study, concerning yellow fever vaccine responses in identical twins. From that paper: Twins reportedly mounted vaccine T cell responses that seemed partly convergent, partly personalized.

The J gene is TRBJ2-1, the V gene TRBV12-3 or TRBV12-4; 10 bases line up with TRBD2. The sequence derives from a young woman in good health. Sample: PBMCs. This CDR3 is CASSLDRSSGSSYNEQFF. CDR3 nucleotides: TGTGCCAGCAGTTTAGACCGGTCTAGCGGGAGCTCCTACAATGAGCAGTTCTTC.